These 6 T cell receptor beta chains were all obtained from the same sample, sequenced in a study of identical twins (dated by TCRdb to the mid-2010s). Receptors were amplified or captured by 5' RACE. The sequencing machine was an Illumina HiSeq 2000. TCRdb applied fastp at Q25 and MiXCR to the public reads, then kept only in-frame beta chains. Entries that share a CDR3 protein sequence are merged under the most common genes and DNA. This sample gives hundreds of thousands of distinct CDR3 sequences in total; around 6% of them show up just once. The top ten clones comprise 1.5% to 2% of the sample. The sequenced sample was naive T cells sorted from blood. The cell subset or site label, read with the paper, signifies: cells isolated with a human naive T-cell isolation kit. The receptors stem from a man younger than 35 in good health.

There are a few counts of this clonotype. The CDR3 is CASNSPGQGNYGYTF. In nucleotides, the CDR3 is TGTGCCAGCAACTCTCCGGGACAGGGGAACTATGGCTACACCTTC. The chain has TRBV6-1 and TRBJ1-2; 10 nucleotides match TRBD1. There are 15 residues in the CDR3. Trimming removed 7 bases from V and 2 bases from J; junction bases left unmatched: 7. The germline V gene has CDR1 MNHNS and CDR2 SASEGT.

This clonotype was counted many times. This sequence joins TRBV12-3 or TRBV12-4 and TRBJ1-1, with D perhaps TRBD1 (6 bases). V was clipped by 5 bases and J by 8 bases, with 12 bases between them. The CDR3 has 12 amino acids. DNA for the CDR3: TGTGCCAGCAGTGAACAGGGTGGAGAAGCTTTCTTT. Translation: CASSEQGGEAFF.

The chain employs TRBV6-5 and TRBJ2-3, with D maybe TRBD1 (6 bases). The CDR3 is made up of 12 amino acids. Trimming cost V 10 bases and J 2 bases, with 10 bases left between them. Germline V gives CDR1 MNHEY, CDR2 SVGAGI. DNA of the CDR3: TGTGCCATACGGGACACCACAGATACGCAGTATTTT. Encoded protein: CAIRDTTDTQYF.

This clonotype was detected many times. The J gene is TRBJ2-1, the V gene TRBV12-3 or TRBV12-4; 7 bases are shared with TRBD2. The CDR3 is 15 residues long. The V gene end was trimmed by 6 bases and the J gene end by 6 bases; junction bases not matched to a gene: 11. The CDR3 spells CASSSRRLAGNEQFF. The CDR3, as DNA: TGTGCCAGCAGCTCCCGAAGACTAGCAGGCAATGAGCAGTTCTTC.

This clonotype was seen many times. The rearrangement links TRBV6-4 to TRBJ2-1; the match to TRBD2 covers 12 bases. The germline V gene has CDR1 MRHNA and CDR2 SNTAGT. V was clipped by 8 bases and J by 5 bases; unmatched bases: 7. The CDR3 has 15 amino acids. The CDR3 loop reads CASGELAGGNNEQFF. The CDR3 nucleotides read TGTGCCAGCGGCGAGCTAGCGGGAGGGAACAATGAGCAGTTCTTC.

V usage is TRBV12-3 or TRBV12-4 and J usage is TRBJ2-2; 8 nucleotides align to TRBD2. After removal of 6 bases from V and 3 bases from J, the junction contained 12 bases not matched to a gene. The CDR3 is 17 residues long. The CDR3 sequence: CASSRPEEGLDTGELFF. DNA for the CDR3: TGTGCCAGCAGCCGTCCTGAGGAGGGACTAGACACCGGGGAGCTGTTTTTT.